This record covers a single T cell receptor beta chain. The antigen is undetermined. This table comes from immunoSEQ multiplex PCR, and its TCRdb copy is limited to in-frame clones, with some not included. There are 55,000 to 80,000 clones in the sample; around 86% occur only once, and 0.9% to 1.2% lies in the top ten. These data belong to a study of OX40 agonist ivuxolimab in advanced cancers. Study-level results: Clonal expansion among partial responders at 0.1-3.0 mg/kg ranked near the lowest.

Specimen: CD4+ or CD8+ T cells sorted from blood, collected in a trial of the OX40 agonist ivuxolimab. The source of this sequence is an adult with an advanced solid tumor such as melanoma, head and neck, liver or kidney cancer.

The CDR3 loop reads CASKTGTGGGETQYF. The CDR3 DNA is TGTGCCAGCAAGACCGGGACAGGGGGCGGGGAGACCCAGTACTTC. J is TRBJ2-5 and V is TRBV27; TRBD1 aligns across 12 bases. Germline loops: CDR1 MNHEY, CDR2 SMNVEV (reference sequence). CDR3 length: 15 residues. Trimming removed 7 bases from V and 5 bases from J; junction bases left unmatched: 8.